A selection of T cell receptor beta chains follows, all from one sample in a study of T cells in localized non-small cell lung cancer. Here immunoSEQ multiplex PCR was the method, and the copy in TCRdb shows in-frame clones only, minus some. This table has about 2,700 clones, just under 30% appearing once. Material: lung tumor tissue, obtained before any cancer treatment. The receptors here all came from a male donor aged 60 or over with stage II squamous cell lung carcinoma. The CDR3 runs from the conserved cysteine through the conserved F or W. Each record gives: clone size, J gene, D gene, V gene, CDR3 protein. D genes are given only for firm matches. The listing skips clone size in some rows; elsewhere it reads once, few, many or a size class.

clone_size: medium-sized
j_call: TRBJ2-5
d_call: NA
v_call: TRBV11-3
cdr3_aa: CASSGGLVGETQYF

clone_size: few
j_call: TRBJ2-3
d_call: TRBD2
v_call: TRBV11-3
cdr3_aa: CASSPPGLAGTDTQYF

clone_size: medium-sized
j_call: TRBJ2-7
d_call: TRBD2
v_call: TRBV6-8
cdr3_aa: CASSSNNGRYGRLSHEQYF

clone_size: medium-sized
j_call: TRBJ1-1
d_call: NA
v_call: TRBV9
cdr3_aa: CASSVEVVGNTEAFF

clone_size: few
j_call: TRBJ2-3
d_call: NA
v_call: TRBV5-1
cdr3_aa: CASSVGGRTGDTQYF

clone_size: many
j_call: TRBJ2-7
d_call: NA
v_call: TRBV11-3
cdr3_aa: CASSPPAYLGEQYF

clone_size: NA
j_call: TRBJ1-2
d_call: TRBD1
v_call: TRBV6-8
cdr3_aa: CASFGTGYGYTF

clone_size: NA
j_call: TRBJ1-2
d_call: NA
v_call: TRBV10-3
cdr3_aa: CAASWEDYGYTF

clone_size: large
j_call: TRBJ2-1
d_call: TRBD2
v_call: TRBV11-3
cdr3_aa: CASSLVPGGYNEQFF

clone_size: medium-sized
j_call: TRBJ2-3
d_call: NA
v_call: TRBV11-3
cdr3_aa: CASSLFEEGTDTQYF